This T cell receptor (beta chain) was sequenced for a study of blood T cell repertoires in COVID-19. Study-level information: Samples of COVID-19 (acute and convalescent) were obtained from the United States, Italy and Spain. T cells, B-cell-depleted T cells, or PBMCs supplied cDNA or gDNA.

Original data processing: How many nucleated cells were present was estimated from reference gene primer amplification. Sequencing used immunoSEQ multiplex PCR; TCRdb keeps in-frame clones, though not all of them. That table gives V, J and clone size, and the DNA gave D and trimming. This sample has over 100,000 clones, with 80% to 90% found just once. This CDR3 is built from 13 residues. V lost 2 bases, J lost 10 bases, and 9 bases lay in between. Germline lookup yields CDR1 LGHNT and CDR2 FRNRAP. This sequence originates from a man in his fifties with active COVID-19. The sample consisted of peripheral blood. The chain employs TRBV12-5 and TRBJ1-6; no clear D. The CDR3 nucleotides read TGTGCTAGTGGTTTGAGGGAGAACTCACCCCTCCACTTT. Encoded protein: CASGLRENSPLHF.